This TCR beta chain was identified during a study of blood T cells in healthy people across ages. As for the study in general: When template switching was applied, about one barcoded beta molecule was captured per two T cells.

The V end was cut by 4 bases, the J end by 2 bases, with 13 bases between. The V gene's germline CDR1 is MNHEY and CDR2 SMNVEV (reference sequence). The CDR3 contains 15 residues. A second about 7 to 11 cycle PCR used barcoded and J-beta primers. TCRdb passed the 5' RACE reads through MiXCR, listing each CDR3 protein once. The sample lists approximately 1,000,000 distinct CDR3 sequences, 45% seen once, with approximately 20% in the top ten. Source material: blood. The clonotype originates from a woman between 55 and 75 years old in good health. The chain carries TRBV27 and TRBJ2-3; possible D gene TRBD2, 6 bases. CDR3: CASSSLADNTDTQYF. CDR3 coding DNA: TGTGCCAGCAGTTCCTTAGCGGACAACACAGATACGCAGTATTTT.